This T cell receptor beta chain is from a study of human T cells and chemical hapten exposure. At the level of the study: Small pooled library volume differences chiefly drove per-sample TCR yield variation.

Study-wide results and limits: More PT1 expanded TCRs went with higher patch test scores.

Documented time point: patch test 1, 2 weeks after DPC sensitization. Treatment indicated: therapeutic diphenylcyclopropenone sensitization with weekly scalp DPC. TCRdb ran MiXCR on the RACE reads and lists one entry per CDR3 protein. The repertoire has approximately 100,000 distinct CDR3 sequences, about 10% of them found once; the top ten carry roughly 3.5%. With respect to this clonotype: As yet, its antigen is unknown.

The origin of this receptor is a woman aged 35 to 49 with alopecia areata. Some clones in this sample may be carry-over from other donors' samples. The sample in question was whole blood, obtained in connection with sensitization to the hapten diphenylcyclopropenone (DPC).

The CDR3 here is CASSQQGRGAGELFF. Written as DNA, the CDR3 is TGCGCCAGCAGCCAACAAGGCAGGGGGGCCGGGGAGCTGTTTTTT. The V gene is TRBV4-3, the J gene TRBJ2-2, with D perhaps TRBD1 (7 bases). V lost 2 bases and J 6 bases, leaving 13 bases between the germline ends. Per germline, CDR1 LGHNA and CDR2 YSLEER. This CDR3 comprises 15 residues.